The 17 T cell receptor beta chains given below trace back to one sample, sequenced in a study of graft-versus-host responses after intestinal transplantation. Measured with immunoSEQ multiplex PCR; TCRdb has only the in-frame clones, and not every one. The repertoire has 62,000 or so clones, 90% of them found once; the top ten carry around 1.7%. Their target antigens are unknown. This specimen consisted of unstimulated CD8+ T cells sorted from spleen or lymph node cells, obtained before transplant. Receptor source: a human donor who was the organ donor for an intestinal transplant.

The chain combines TRBV9 with TRBJ1-1; D might be TRBD1 (5 bases). Germline loops: CDR1 SGDLS, CDR2 YYNGEE. This CDR3 is 12 amino acids long. V lost 4 bases and J lost 11, with 15 bases in between. The CDR3 protein is CASSPRGGRAFF. CDR3 sequence (DNA): TGTGCCAGCAGCCCCCGGGGGGGGAGGGCTTTCTTT.

In regard to this clone: This sample also contains other DNA sequences that code for the same CDR3. This chain links TRBV28 with TRBJ2-7; TRBD1 agrees at 7 bases. CDR1 and CDR2 from the germline V gene are MDHEN and SYDVKM. The length of the CDR3 is 14 residues. Trimming cost V 5 bases and J 5 bases; bases outside gene matches: 9. In DNA form, the CDR3 reads TGTGCCAGCAGTGCCCCTAGGGGGCTCCACGAGCAGTACTTC. Its translation: CASSAPRGLHEQYF.

J is TRBJ2-3 and V is TRBV19; D possibly corresponds to TRBD1 (5 bases). Germline V lookup: CDR1 LNHDA, CDR2 SQIVND (reference sequence). Trimming took off 7 bases at V and 2 bases at J, with 7 bases between the two ends. The CDR3 runs 12 residues. The CDR3 here is CASKGFTDTQYF. The CDR3 nucleotides read TGTGCCAGTAAGGGGTTCACAGATACGCAGTATTTT.

The count of this clone is one. The chain is built from TRBV6-6 and TRBJ1-2; TRBD1 might be the D (6 bases). CDR1 and CDR2 (germline): MNHNY, SVGAGI (reference sequence). This CDR3 spans 14 amino acids. Deletions cut 7 bases from V and 6 bases from J, with 18 bases between. CDR3 in amino acids: CASNLVGGLDGYTF. In DNA form, the CDR3 reads TGTGCCAGCAACCTGGTGGGGGGGCTGGATGGCTACACCTTC.

V and J are TRBV2 and TRBJ1-1; no firm D call. Germline CDR1 SNHLY, CDR2 FYNNEI. V gave up 11 bases and J gave up 3 bases, with 19 bases separating them. The CDR3 loop spans 14 amino acids. This chain's CDR3 is CAGLEFPEDTEAFF. CDR3 nucleotide sequence: TGTGCCGGCCTAGAATTCCCCGAAGACACTGAAGCTTTCTTT.

The chain joins TRBV5-1 to TRBJ1-2, with a tentative D call TRBD1 (5 bases). Germline assignment: CDR1 SGHRS and CDR2 YFSETQ. Trimming removed 4 bases at V and 10 bases at J, with 17 bases between. CDR3 length: 13 residues. DNA for the CDR3: TGCGCCAGCAGCCTGCAGGGAACCTATACCTACACCTTC. This encodes CASSLQGTYTYTF.

A single count supports this clone. The germline gene is not matched at one end of the junction; a read error may be the cause. V and J are TRBV5-8 and TRBJ1-1; TRBD1 might be the D (5 bases). CDR1 is SGHTS, CDR2 YDEGEE, per germline. The CDR3 runs to 16 residues. In DNA form, the CDR3 reads TGTGCCAGCAGCTTGGCAGGGTTGGGCTTGAACACTGAAGCTTCCTTT. Translation gives CASSLAGLGLNTEASF.

The chain combines TRBV19 with TRBJ2-1; weak D call: TRBD1 (6 bases). Germline-derived CDR1 and CDR2 are LNHDA and SQIVND (reference sequence). This CDR3 has 13 residues. V lost 6 bases, J lost 3 bases, and 9 bases lay in between. The CDR3 nucleotides read TGTGCCAGTAGCAGGGGCGGCTACAATGAGCAGTTCTTC. Translated, it gives CASSRGGYNEQFF.

The V and J genes are TRBV19 and TRBJ1-1; D might be TRBD1 (5 bases). Trimming removed 1 base at V and 0 bases at J, with 12 bases between. CDR3 length equals 16 residues. Germline CDR1 reads LNHDA; CDR2 reads SQIVND (reference sequence). The CDR3 sequence: CASSIGRNRMNTEAFF. The CDR3 DNA sequence: TGTGCCAGTAGTATAGGGCGGAACAGGATGAACACTGAAGCTTTCTTT.

The V call is TRBV9, the J call TRBJ2-5, with TRBD1 identical over 9 bases. The CDR3 runs to 15 residues. V gave up 0 bases and J gave up 5 bases; unmatched junction bases: 5. CDR1 and CDR2 from the germline V gene are SGDLS and YYNGEE. The CDR3 here is CASSVGSGTGETQYF. The CDR3 DNA reads as TGTGCCAGCAGCGTAGGAAGCGGGACAGGGGAGACCCAGTACTTC. The full variable domain, its missing parts supplied by reference TRBV9 and TRBJ2-5, is DSGVTQTPKHLITATGQRVTLRCSPRSGDLSVYWYQQSLDQGLQFLIQYYNGEERAKGNILERFSAQQFPDLHSELNLSSLELGDSALYFCASSVGSGTGETQYFGPGTRLLVL.

The chain combines TRBV20-1 with TRBJ2-7; no firm D call. Trimming shortened V by 3 bases and J by 4 bases, and 7 bases separated the two germline ends. The CDR3 extends over 11 amino acids. Germline CDR1 and CDR2: DFQATT and SNEGSKA (reference sequence). CDR3 nucleotide sequence: TGCAGTGCTAGGAGGAATTACGAGCAGTACTTC. Protein: CSARRNYEQYF.

The chain is built from TRBV5-4 and TRBJ2-7, with a tentative D call TRBD2 (5 bases). This CDR3 region has 14 residues. Germline V gene data show CDR1 as SGHNT and CDR2 as YYREEE (reference sequence). V was shortened by 5 bases and J by 1 base, with 13 bases between the two germline ends. The CDR3 loop reads CASRDGRGSYEQYF. The CDR3 region has the DNA TGTGCCAGCAGGGATGGCCGGGGTTCCTACGAGCAGTACTTC.

This clone has more than one count but fewer than ten. The V call is TRBV6-1, the J call TRBJ1-5, with 8 bases identical to TRBD1. The CDR3 loop spans 17 amino acids. V was clipped by 0 bases and J by 1 base; unmatched bases: 5. CDR1 is MNHNS, CDR2 SASEGT, per germline. DNA for the CDR3: TGTGCCAGCAGTGAAGCCTGGACAGGGATGAGCAATCAGCCCCAGCATTTT. Protein: CASSEAWTGMSNQPQHF.

The chain links TRBV28 to TRBJ1-1; D perhaps matches TRBD1 (6 bases). The V end lost 5 bases, the J end lost 0 bases, and 19 bases lay between the germline ends. The length of the CDR3 is 17 residues. The germline V gene encodes CDR1 MDHEN and CDR2 SYDVKM. The CDR3 DNA is TGTGCCAGCAGTCCTCAGGGGTACGTCGGGATGAACACTGAAGCTTTCTTT. It yields the protein CASSPQGYVGMNTEAFF.

The rearrangement uses TRBV7-6 and TRBJ2-1, with a weak D call TRBD1 (6 bases). V lost 3 bases and J lost 0, with 18 bases in between. Germline CDR1 SGHVS, CDR2 FNYEAQ. The CDR3 runs to 18 residues. CDR3 loop: CASSFSPPRGGSYNEQFF. The CDR3 nucleotides read TGTGCCAGCAGCTTCTCACCTCCCAGGGGCGGCTCCTACAATGAGCAGTTCTTC.

V gene TRBV5-8 combines with J gene TRBJ1-1; 7 bases map to TRBD1. Germline values: CDR1 SGHTS, CDR2 YDEGEE. The V and J ends lost 1 base and 4 bases, in that order; junction bases with no gene match: 4. The CDR3 covers 14 residues. The CDR3 DNA reads as TGTGCCAGCAGCTTGTACTACAGGGGCACTGAAGCTTTCTTT. Translated, it gives CASSLYYRGTEAFF.

The gene calls are TRBV7-6 and TRBJ2-7, with D perhaps matching TRBD1 (5 bases). The germline V and J ends were trimmed by 2 bases and 10 bases, with 12 bases remaining between them. Per germline, CDR1 SGHVS and CDR2 FNYEAQ. The CDR3 loop spans 12 amino acids. The CDR3 spells CASSLMVDTQYF. CDR3 nucleotides: TGTGCCAGCAGCTTAATGGTGGACACCCAGTACTTC.